This entry lists 7 T cell receptor beta chains sequenced from one sample in a study of blood T cells in healthy people across ages. Combining a sample-barcoded 5' primer with a J-beta primer mix, a second PCR ran for roughly 6 to 12 cycles. TCRdb fed the 5' RACE reads into MiXCR, producing one record per CDR3 protein. The sample holds fewer than 900,000 distinct CDR3 sequences, about 37% seen once. The specimen sequenced was blood. The receptors here all came from a man younger than 35 in good health.

This clonotype was observed a few times. This chain uses TRBV20-1 with TRBJ2-7; D uncertain. The V gene lost 5 bases and the J gene lost 5 bases, with 19 bases spanning the gap. The CDR3 covers 14 residues. The germline CDR1 and CDR2 sequences are DFQATT and SNEGSKA (reference sequence). The CDR3 loop is CSAQAKGFEDEQYF. CDR3 nucleotide sequence: TGCAGTGCTCAGGCAAAAGGATTCGAGGACGAGCAGTACTTC.

V gene TRBV20-1 combines with J gene TRBJ1-2; D gene ambiguous. The ends were cut back, 5 bases at V and 4 bases at J, with 11 bases in the middle. This CDR3 has 12 amino acids. The germline V gene has CDR1 DFQATT and CDR2 SNEGSKA (reference sequence). The chain's CDR3 is CSAFDEGYGYTF. The CDR3 nucleotides read TGCAGTGCTTTCGACGAGGGCTATGGCTACACCTTC.

The chain carries TRBV7-8 and TRBJ1-1, with D unclear. CDR1 and CDR2 (germline): SGHVS, FQNEAQ. The CDR3 sequence is 14 residues long. V lost 1 base, J lost 0 bases, and 6 bases lay in between. CDR3: CASSLGVLNTEAFF. The CDR3 region has the DNA TGTGCCAGCAGCTTAGGGGTCTTGAACACTGAAGCTTTCTTT.

This chain connects TRBV5-1 to TRBJ2-1, with a possible D match to TRBD1 (6 bases). The J call may be wrong; the DNA end is better matched by TRBJ2-7. The germline V gene has CDR1 SGHRS and CDR2 YFSETQ. The CDR3 covers 17 residues. CDR3 loop: CASSFDTGTSGHNEQYF. The CDR3 region has the DNA TGCGCCAGCAGCTTCGATACCGGGACATCGGGGCACAATGAGCAGTACTTC.

This clonotype was recorded a few times. The J gene is TRBJ1-2, the V gene TRBV5-1; D perhaps matches TRBD1 (5 bases). Germline CDR1 SGHRS, CDR2 YFSETQ. The CDR3 sequence is 14 residues long. Trimming shortened V by 5 bases and J by 1 base, and 12 bases separated the two germline ends. The CDR3 protein is CASSPNQGNYGYTF. CDR3 coding DNA: TGCGCCAGCAGTCCTAACCAGGGTAACTATGGCTACACCTTC.

The chain recombines TRBV19 with TRBJ2-1; D ambiguous. V lost 1 base to trimming and J lost 5 bases, with 9 bases between them. Germline V lookup: CDR1 LNHDA, CDR2 SQIVND (reference sequence). This CDR3 contains 14 residues. The CDR3 sequence: CASSIGLEHNEQFF. The CDR3 bases are TGTGCCAGTAGTATAGGGTTAGAGCACAATGAGCAGTTCTTC.

The rearrangement joins TRBV7-6 to TRBJ1-5; 9 bases line up with TRBD1. CDR3 length: 18 residues. Trimming took 1 base from V and 6 from J; bases not matched to a gene: 13. From germline, CDR1 is SGHVS and CDR2 FNYEAQ. CDR3 protein: CASSLVPQGQGKGQPQHF. CDR3 bases: TGTGCCAGCAGCTTAGTCCCCCAGGGACAGGGTAAGGGTCAGCCCCAGCATTTT.